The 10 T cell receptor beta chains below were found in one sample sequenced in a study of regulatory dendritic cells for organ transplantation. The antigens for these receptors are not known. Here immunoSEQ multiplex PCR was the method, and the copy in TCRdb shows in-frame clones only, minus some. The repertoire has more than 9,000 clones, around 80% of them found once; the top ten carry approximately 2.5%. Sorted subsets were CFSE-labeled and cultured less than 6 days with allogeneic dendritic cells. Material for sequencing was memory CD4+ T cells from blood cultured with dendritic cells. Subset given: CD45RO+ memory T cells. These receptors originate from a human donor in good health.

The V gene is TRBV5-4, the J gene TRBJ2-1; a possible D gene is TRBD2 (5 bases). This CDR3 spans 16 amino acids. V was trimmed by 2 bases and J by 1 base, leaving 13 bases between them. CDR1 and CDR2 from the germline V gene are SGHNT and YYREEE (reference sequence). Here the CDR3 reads CASSFSSGGSYNEQFF. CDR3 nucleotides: TGTGCCAGCAGCTTCAGTTCGGGCGGGTCCTACAATGAGCAGTTCTTC.

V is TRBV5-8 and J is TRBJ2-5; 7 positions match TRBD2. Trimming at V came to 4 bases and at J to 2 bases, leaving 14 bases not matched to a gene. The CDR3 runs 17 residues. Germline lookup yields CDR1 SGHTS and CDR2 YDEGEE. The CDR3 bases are TGTGCCAGCAGCGAATTATACGGCGGGAGAGTACAAGAGACCCAGTACTTC. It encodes CASSELYGGRVQETQYF.

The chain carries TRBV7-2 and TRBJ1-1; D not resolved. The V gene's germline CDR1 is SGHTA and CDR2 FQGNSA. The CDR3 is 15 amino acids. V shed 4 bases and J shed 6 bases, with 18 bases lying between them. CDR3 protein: CASSSNALGISEAFF. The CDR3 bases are TGTGCCAGCAGCTCCAATGCCTTGGGGATCTCTGAAGCTTTCTTT.

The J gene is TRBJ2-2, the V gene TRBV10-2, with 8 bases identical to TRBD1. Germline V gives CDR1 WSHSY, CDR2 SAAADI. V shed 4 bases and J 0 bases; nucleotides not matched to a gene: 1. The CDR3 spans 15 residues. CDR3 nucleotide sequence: TGCGCCAGCAGTGCACAGGGGGCGAACACCGGGGAGCTGTTTTTT. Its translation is CASSAQGANTGELFF.

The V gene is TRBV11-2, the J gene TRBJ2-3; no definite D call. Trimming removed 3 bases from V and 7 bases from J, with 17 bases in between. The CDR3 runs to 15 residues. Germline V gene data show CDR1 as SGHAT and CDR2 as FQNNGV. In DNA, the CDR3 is TGTGCCAGCAGCTTCCCCCTAGTTTCCTCAAATACGCAGTATTTT. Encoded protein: CASSFPLVSSNTQYF.

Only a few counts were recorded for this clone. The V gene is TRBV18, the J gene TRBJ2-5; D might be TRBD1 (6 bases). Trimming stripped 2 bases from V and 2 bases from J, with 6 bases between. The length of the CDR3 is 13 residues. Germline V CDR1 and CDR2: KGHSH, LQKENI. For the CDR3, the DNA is TGTGCCAGCTCACCAGGACAGCAAGAGACCCAGTACTTC. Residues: CASSPGQQETQYF.

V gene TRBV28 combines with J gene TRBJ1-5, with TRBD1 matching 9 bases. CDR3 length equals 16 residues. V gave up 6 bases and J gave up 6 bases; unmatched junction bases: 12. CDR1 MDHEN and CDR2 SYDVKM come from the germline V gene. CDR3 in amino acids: CASSFRDRVVGQPQHF. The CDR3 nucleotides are TGTGCCAGCAGCTTTCGGGACAGGGTGGTTGGTCAGCCCCAGCATTTT.

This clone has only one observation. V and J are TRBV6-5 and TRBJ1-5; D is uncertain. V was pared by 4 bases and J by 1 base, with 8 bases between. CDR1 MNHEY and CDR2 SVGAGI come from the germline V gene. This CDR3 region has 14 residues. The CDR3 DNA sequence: TGTGCCAGCAGTTCCTGGGGAAGCAATCAGCCCCAGCATTTT. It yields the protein CASSSWGSNQPQHF.

CDR3 DNA: TGTGCCAGCAGCTTAGCTAGCGGGGAGGTCTACGAGCAGTACTTC. Its protein is CASSLASGEVYEQYF. The genes are TRBV11-2 and TRBJ2-7, with TRBD2 identical over 9 bases. Per the germline V gene, CDR1 is SGHAT and CDR2 is FQNNGV. Trimming cost V 1 base and J 3 bases; bases outside gene matches: 4. The CDR3 loop spans 15 amino acids.

The CDR3 spells CAWRPFRELFF. The CDR3 DNA is TGTGCCTGGAGACCCTTTCGGGAGCTGTTTTTT. The chain carries TRBV30 and TRBJ2-2, with D unclear. CDR1 and CDR2 (germline): GTSNPN, SVGIG (reference sequence). V lost 3 bases, J lost 9 bases, and 8 bases lay in between. The CDR3 is made up of 11 amino acids.